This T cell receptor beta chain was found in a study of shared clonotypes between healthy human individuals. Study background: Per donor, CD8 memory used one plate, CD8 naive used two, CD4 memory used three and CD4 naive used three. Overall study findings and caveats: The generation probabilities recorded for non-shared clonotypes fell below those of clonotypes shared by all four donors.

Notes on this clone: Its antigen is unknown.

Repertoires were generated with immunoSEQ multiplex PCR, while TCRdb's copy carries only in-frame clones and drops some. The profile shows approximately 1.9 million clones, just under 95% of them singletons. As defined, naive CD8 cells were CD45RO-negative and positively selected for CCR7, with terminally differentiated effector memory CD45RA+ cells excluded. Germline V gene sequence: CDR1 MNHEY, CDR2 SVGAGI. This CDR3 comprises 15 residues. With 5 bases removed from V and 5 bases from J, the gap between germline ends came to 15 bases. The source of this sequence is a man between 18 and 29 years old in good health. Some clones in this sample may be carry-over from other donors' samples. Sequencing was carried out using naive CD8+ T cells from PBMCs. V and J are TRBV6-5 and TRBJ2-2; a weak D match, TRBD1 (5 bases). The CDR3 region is CASSLDGAGTGELFF. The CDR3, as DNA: TGTGCCAGCAGTCTTGATGGGGCAGGTACCGGGGAGCTGTTTTTT.